This T cell receptor beta chain appears in the sequencing data of a study of T cell clonotyping in hematopoietic cell transplantation. Study-level findings and limits: Without cell sorting, CD4 versus CD8 contributions remain unresolved.

Sequenced by immunoSEQ multiplex PCR; TCRdb stores in-frame clones only, minus some. The sample yields approximately 4,100 clones, roughly 94% seen once. Germline values: CDR1 SGHNT, CDR2 YYREEE (reference sequence). The CDR3 loop spans 14 amino acids. V lost 4 bases to trimming and J lost 3 bases; unmatched junction nucleotides: 6. This clone has only one observation. Its specificity is unknown. This sequence joins TRBV5-4 and TRBJ2-7; 8 nucleotides agree with TRBD1. The input for sequencing was PBMCs, taken 30 days after allogeneic stem cell transplant. This receptor was taken from a male patient aged 50 or older who had an allogeneic stem cell transplant from a related donor, so the T cells may come from the graft donor. Some clones in this sample may be carry-over from other donors' samples. The CDR3 nucleotides read TGTGCCAGCAGCCCAGGGGGCGCGTTCTACGAGCAGTACTTC. This encodes CASSPGGAFYEQYF.